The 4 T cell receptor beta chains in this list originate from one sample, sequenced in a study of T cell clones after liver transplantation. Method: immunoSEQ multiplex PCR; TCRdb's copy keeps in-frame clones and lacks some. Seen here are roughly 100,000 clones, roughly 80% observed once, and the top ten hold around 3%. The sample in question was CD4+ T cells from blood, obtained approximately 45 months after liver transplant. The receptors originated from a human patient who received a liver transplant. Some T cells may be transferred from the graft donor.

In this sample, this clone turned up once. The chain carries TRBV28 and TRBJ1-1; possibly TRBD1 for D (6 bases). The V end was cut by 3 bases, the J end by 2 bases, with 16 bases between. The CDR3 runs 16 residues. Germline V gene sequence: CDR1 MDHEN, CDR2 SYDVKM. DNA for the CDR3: TGTGCCAGCAGTTTCCTCGTCGACAGGCCAAACACTGAAGCTTTCTTT. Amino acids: CASSFLVDRPNTEAFF. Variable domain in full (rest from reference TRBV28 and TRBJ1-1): DVKVTQSSRYLVKRTGEKVFLECVQDMDHENMFWYRQDPGLGLRLIYFSYDVKMKEKGDIPEGYSVSREKKERFSLILESASTNQTSMYLCASSFLVDRPNTEAFFGQGTRLTVV.

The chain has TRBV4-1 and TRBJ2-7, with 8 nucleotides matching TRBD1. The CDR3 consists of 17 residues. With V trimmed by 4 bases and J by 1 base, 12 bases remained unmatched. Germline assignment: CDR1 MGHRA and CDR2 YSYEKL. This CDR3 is CASSRETRTGWSYEQYF. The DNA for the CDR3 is TGCGCCAGCAGCCGAGAAACCAGGACAGGGTGGTCCTACGAGCAGTACTTC.

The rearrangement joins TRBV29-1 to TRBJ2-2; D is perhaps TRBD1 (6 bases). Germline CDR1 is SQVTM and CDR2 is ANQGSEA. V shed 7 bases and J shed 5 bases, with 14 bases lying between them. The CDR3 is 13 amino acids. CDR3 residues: CSASTGYTGELFF. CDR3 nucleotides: TGCAGCGCGTCGACAGGATATACCGGGGAGCTGTTTTTT.

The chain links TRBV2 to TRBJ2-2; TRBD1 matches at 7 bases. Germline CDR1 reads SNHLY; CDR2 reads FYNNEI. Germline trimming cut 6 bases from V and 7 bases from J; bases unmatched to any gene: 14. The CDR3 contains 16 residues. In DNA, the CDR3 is TGTGCCAGCAGATCCGGACAGGTCGTGCGGTACGGGGAGCTGTTTTTT. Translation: CASRSGQVVRYGELFF.